A selection of T cell receptor beta chains follows, all from one sample in a study of blood T cell repertoires in COVID-19. Measured with immunoSEQ multiplex PCR; TCRdb has only the in-frame clones, and not every one. The profile shows 350,000 or so clones, 65% to 85% of them singletons. Material for sequencing was peripheral blood. These receptors were taken from a man aged 25-45 years with active or convalescent COVID-19. The CDR3 runs from the conserved cysteine through the conserved F or W. The D gene is left open where the match is weak. Size values are once, few and many counts, or a class for expanded clones, and some rows have none.

D,V,size,J,CDR3,DNA
TRBD1,TRBV4-1,-,TRBJ1-2,CASSQPRTGKANYGYTF,TGCGCCAGCAGCCAACCCCGGACAGGGAAAGCTAACTATGGCTACACCTTC
-,TRBV7-3,-,TRBJ2-1,CASSLTPLSSYNEQFF,TGTGCCAGCAGCTTAACGCCGCTGAGCTCCTACAATGAGCAGTTCTTC
-,TRBV19,-,TRBJ2-1,CASSTKGGHPYNEQFF,TGTGCCAGTAGTACCAAAGGGGGACACCCCTACAATGAGCAGTTCTTC
TRBD1,TRBV27,-,TRBJ1-3,CASSPRDRSHNLGNTIYF,TGTGCCAGCAGCCCCCGGGACAGATCCCATAACCTCGGAAACACCATATATTTT
-,TRBV18,-,TRBJ2-2,CASSSRGANTGELFF,TGTGCCAGCTCGTCTAGGGGTGCGAACACCGGGGAGCTGTTTTTT
-,TRBV5-6,few,TRBJ2-5,CASSRDRAAGQETQYF,TGTGCCAGCAGCCGTGACAGGGCGGCGGGACAAGAGACCCAGTACTTC
TRBD2,TRBV24-1,-,TRBJ2-5,CATSDSGLARQETQYF,TGTGCCACCAGTGATTCGGGACTAGCGAGGCAAGAGACCCAGTACTTC
-,TRBV4-2,-,TRBJ1-5,CASSQVVGSNQPQHF,TGTGCCAGCAGCCAAGTAGTCGGTAGCAATCAGCCCCAGCATTTT
TRBD1,TRBV19,-,TRBJ1-4,CASSWGQVVSNEKLFF,TGTGCCAGTAGTTGGGGACAGGTTGTATCTAATGAAAAACTGTTTTTT
TRBD2,TRBV9,-,TRBJ2-3,CASSEGTSGVDTQYF,TGTGCCAGCAGCGAGGGGACTAGCGGGGTTGATACGCAGTATTTT
-,TRBV9,-,TRBJ2-1,CASAGSSSYNEQFF,TGTGCCAGCGCGGGGTCAAGCTCCTACAATGAGCAGTTCTTC
TRBD2,TRBV4-1,-,TRBJ2-5,CASSLRSGTSAQETQYF,TGCGCCAGCAGCCTCCGCTCCGGGACTAGCGCTCAAGAGACCCAGTACTTC
-,TRBV7-2,-,TRBJ2-1,CAAGRPLGSYNEQFF,TGTGCCGCAGGCCGCCCACTAGGCTCCTACAATGAGCAGTTCTTC
TRBD1,TRBV12-3/TRBV12-4,-,TRBJ2-1,CASKTGVEQFF,TGTGCCAGCAAGACAGGGGTCGAGCAGTTCTTC
-,TRBV7-3,-,TRBJ1-6,CASSPDTLSGNSPLHF,TGTGCCAGCAGCCCGGACACTCTATCAGGAAATTCACCCCTCCACTTT
-,TRBV30,-,TRBJ2-1,CAWSVHSGLRNNEQFF,TGTGCCTGGAGTGTCCATAGCGGTCTACGAAACAATGAGCAGTTCTTC
TRBD2,TRBV19,-,TRBJ2-3,CASSIAEREKGTDTQYF,TGTGCCAGTAGTATTGCTGAGCGGGAGAAGGGCACAGATACGCAGTATTTT
TRBD1,TRBV7-9,-,TRBJ1-3,CASSITGGSGNTIYF,TGTGCCAGCAGCATCACAGGGGGCTCTGGAAACACCATATATTTT
-,TRBV18,-,TRBJ2-7,CASSPGYEQYF,TGTGCCAGCTCACCCGGGTACGAGCAGTACTTC
TRBD2,TRBV28,-,TRBJ2-1,CASSSRTSGSKNNEQFF,TGTGCCAGCAGTTCCCGGACTAGCGGGAGTAAAAACAATGAGCAGTTCTTC
-,TRBV7-3,-,TRBJ2-4,CASSRGTAGGNIQYF,TGTGCCAGCAGTCGAGGGACCGCCGGGGGAAACATTCAGTACTTC
TRBD1,TRBV7-8,once,TRBJ2-2,CASSLVTTGPTGELFF,TGTGCCAGCAGCTTAGTAACGACAGGGCCCACCGGGGAGCTGTTTTTT
-,TRBV6-2/TRBV6-3,-,TRBJ2-5,CASSYSTGVETQYF,TGTGCCAGCAGTTACTCGACGGGGGTGGAGACCCAGTACTTC
TRBD1,TRBV6-5,-,TRBJ1-2,CASRQDRVGYGYTF,TGTGCCAGCAGGCAGGACAGGGTCGGATATGGCTACACCTTC
-,TRBV6-5,-,TRBJ2-1,CASSSSADEQFF,TGTGCCAGCAGTTCGAGCGCAGATGAGCAGTTCTTC
TRBD2,TRBV2,-,TRBJ2-1,CASRQWVTSGGYYNEQFF,TGTGCCAGCAGACAGTGGGTGACTAGCGGGGGGTACTACAATGAGCAGTTCTTC
TRBD1,TRBV9,-,TRBJ1-2,CASSVFPDRVGGYTF,TGTGCCAGCAGCGTATTTCCAGACAGGGTCGGTGGCTACACCTTC
-,TRBV19,-,TRBJ1-5,CASGTPGGGPQHF,TGTGCCAGCGGGACGCCCGGGGGTGGGCCCCAGCATTTT
-,TRBV30,-,TRBJ2-1,CAWSSLGGLDYNEQFF,TGTGCCTGGAGTTCCTTGGGGGGACTTGATTACAATGAGCAGTTCTTC
-,TRBV5-1,-,TRBJ2-5,CASSLAQSGETQYF,TGCGCCAGCAGCTTGGCGCAATCCGGGGAGACCCAGTACTTC
-,TRBV3-1/TRBV3-2,-,TRBJ1-4,CASSPLGGSEKLFF,TGTGCCAGCAGCCCCTTGGGAGGGAGTGAAAAACTGTTTTTT
TRBD2,TRBV7-7,-,TRBJ2-5,CASSSIPRATSGAQETQYF,TGTGCCAGCAGCTCAATCCCCAGGGCGACTAGCGGGGCTCAAGAGACCCAGTACTTC
TRBD2,TRBV3-1/TRBV3-2,-,TRBJ2-3,CASSQDYSGSGTDTQYF,TGTGCCAGCAGCCAAGATTACAGCGGGAGTGGCACAGATACGCAGTATTTT
TRBD2,TRBV7-9,few,TRBJ2-7,CASSPRLAGEAYEQYF,TGTGCCAGCAGCCCTAGACTAGCGGGAGAGGCCTACGAGCAGTACTTC
-,TRBV5-4,few,TRBJ1-1,CASSPGLAVLNTEAFF,TGTGCCAGCAGCCCGGGACTAGCGGTGCTGAACACTGAAGCTTTCTTT
-,TRBV30,-,TRBJ1-6,CACKTAANSPLHF,TGTGCCTGCAAGACTGCTGCCAATTCACCCCTCCACTTT
-,TRBV7-2,-,TRBJ1-4,CASRTVGLFNEKLFF,TGTGCCAGCCGGACAGTGGGATTATTTAATGAAAAACTGTTTTTT
-,TRBV10-3,few,TRBJ2-7,CAISELTGLGDEQYF,TGTGCCATCAGTGAGTTGACAGGTCTGGGGGACGAGCAGTACTTC
TRBD1,TRBV6-6,-,TRBJ2-3,CASSRQGDTQYF,TGTGCCAGCAGCCGACAGGGAGATACGCAGTATTTT
-,TRBV30,-,TRBJ2-1,CAWSGHRDTYNEQFF,TGTGCCTGGAGTGGACACAGGGACACCTACAATGAGCAGTTCTTC
TRBD2,TRBV7-7,few,TRBJ2-3,CASSPGLAGGPGTDTQYF,TGTGCCAGCAGCCCCGGACTAGCGGGAGGGCCGGGCACAGATACGCAGTATTTT
TRBD2,TRBV25-1,-,TRBJ2-3,CASSEPSGYTDTQYF,TGTGCCAGCAGTGAACCTAGCGGATACACAGATACGCAGTATTTT
TRBD1,TRBV7-2,-,TRBJ1-3,CASNRQGVSGNTIYF,TGTGCCAGCAACCGACAGGGCGTCTCTGGAAACACCATATATTTT
-,TRBV6-5,-,TRBJ2-3,CASSPGDSTDTQYF,TGTGCCAGCAGTCCAGGGGATAGCACAGATACGCAGTATTTT
TRBD1,TRBV12-3/TRBV12-4,-,TRBJ2-7,CASNLDRDEQYF,TGTGCCAGCAACCTCGACAGGGACGAGCAGTACTTC
TRBD1,TRBV10-3,-,TRBJ1-6,CAIGQANNSPLHF,TGTGCCATCGGACAGGCCAATAATTCACCCCTCCACTTT
-,TRBV2,-,TRBJ1-3,CASRGRGTRGNTIYF,TGTGCCAGCAGGGGGAGGGGCACGCGGGGAAACACCATATATTTT
TRBD1,TRBV4-1,few,TRBJ2-7,CASSQSPPGTGAPEQYF,TGCGCCAGCAGCCAGTCCCCGCCCGGGACAGGAGCTCCCGAGCAGTACTTC
-,TRBV7-7,-,TRBJ2-1,CASTPYQRSSYNEQFF,TGTGCCAGCACCCCTTATCAAAGGAGCTCCTACAATGAGCAGTTCTTC
-,TRBV3-1/TRBV3-2,-,TRBJ1-4,CASSQAGEKLFF,TGTGCCAGCAGCCAAGCTGGCGAAAAACTGTTTTTT
-,TRBV5-4,-,TRBJ1-4,CASSFSTDNEKLFF,TGTGCCAGCAGCTTCAGCACAGATAATGAAAAACTGTTTTTT
TRBD1,TRBV11-2,-,TRBJ1-2,CASSRTGENGYTF,TGTGCCAGCAGCCGGACAGGGGAAAATGGCTACACCTTC
-,TRBV6-5,-,TRBJ2-7,CASRMDDRLYEQYF,TGTGCCAGCAGAATGGACGACAGGCTTTACGAGCAGTACTTC
-,TRBV19,-,TRBJ1-5,CASNNRGVNQPQHF,TGTGCCAGCAACAACCGGGGGGTCAATCAGCCCCAGCATTTT
-,TRBV10-1,-,TRBJ2-7,CASSEGRAGWHEQYF,TGCGCCAGCAGTGAGGGCCGCGCAGGGTGGCACGAGCAGTACTTC
TRBD1,TRBV4-1,-,TRBJ2-7,CASSHGQGALFSDEQYF,TGCGCCAGCAGCCATGGACAGGGGGCGCTTTTTTCGGACGAGCAGTACTTC
-,TRBV28,-,TRBJ2-2,CASSRAELVSTGELFF,TGTGCCAGCAGCCGCGCAGAACTAGTGAGCACCGGGGAGCTGTTTTTT